A single sample gave rise to the 2 T cell receptor beta chains below, sequenced in a study of shared clonotypes between healthy human individuals. The repertoire was sequenced with immunoSEQ multiplex PCR; TCRdb's copy has only in-frame clones and lacks some. The profile covers approximately 97,000 clones, with about two thirds appearing a single time and less than 55% taken by the ten largest. The sample taken for sequencing was memory CD8+ T cells sorted from blood. Subset specified: CD45RO+ cells pooled with CCR7-negative TemRA cells. The receptor set was obtained from a young man in good health.

The chain is built from TRBV9 and TRBJ2-5; D is perhaps TRBD2 (5 bases). V was cut by 0 bases and J by 5 bases, with 11 bases left in between. This CDR3 comprises 14 residues. The germline gives CDR1 SGDLS, CDR2 YYNGEE. The CDR3 region is CASSVGGVVETQYF. The DNA for the CDR3 is TGTGCCAGCAGCGTAGGGGGAGTGGTGGAGACCCAGTACTTC.

CDR3 residues: CASSWGRTSYEQYF. The DNA for the CDR3 is TGTGCCAGCAGTTGGGGGCGGACATCCTACGAGCAGTACTTC. This chain links TRBV2 with TRBJ2-7; D might be TRBD1 (6 bases). Germline CDR1 and CDR2: SNHLY and FYNNEI. The CDR3 totals 14 residues. Trimming took 5 bases from V and 1 from J, leaving 12 bases between them. The whole variable domain, filled in from reference TRBV2 and TRBJ2-7, reads EPEVTQTPSHQVTQMGQEVILRCVPISNHLYFYWYRQILGQKVEFLVSFYNNEISEKSEIFDDQFSVERPDGSNFTLKIRSTKLEDSAMYFCASSWGRTSYEQYFGPGTRLTVT.